A single sample gave rise to the 27 T cell receptor beta chains below, sequenced in a study of graft-versus-host responses after intestinal transplantation (dated by TCRdb to about 2021). Library generation was performed with the immunoSEQ multiplex PCR assay. TCRdb took over this immuneACCESS table, retaining in-frame rearrangements with V and J assigned. Such tables are incomplete; in checked studies, under half of the missing clones stem from an unresolved V gene, and the remainder is unexplained. This sample holds 57,000 or so clones; under 95% were observed only once. Of the sample, about 2.9% falls within the top ten clones. Here the sequenced sample was PBMCs, taken almost 120 days after intestinal transplantation. The receptors derive from a human patient who received an intestinal transplant, so some T cells may come from the graft donor.

The chain is built from TRBV6-5 and TRBJ2-5; 15 nucleotides agree with TRBD2. The germline CDR1 and CDR2 sequences are MNHEY and SVGAGI. The CDR3 length is 16 residues. V gave up 4 bases and J gave up 4 bases; unmatched junction bases: 4. The CDR3: CASSLQGLAGGETQYF. CDR3 coding DNA: TGTGCCAGCAGTTTACAGGGACTAGCGGGGGGAGAGACCCAGTACTTC.

The chain has TRBV27 and TRBJ2-7; TRBD1 aligns across 11 bases. The trim removed 5 bases at V and 4 bases at J, leaving 1 base unmatched. This CDR3 has 13 residues. Germline V gene lookup returns CDR1 MNHEY and CDR2 SMNVEV (reference sequence). CDR3 bases: TGTGCCAGCAGTGGGACAGGGGGGTACGAGCAGTACTTC. Translation: CASSGTGGYEQYF.

The chain carries TRBV2 and TRBJ2-3, with 11 bases fitting TRBD2. The CDR3 is 15 residues long. With 6 bases clipped from V and 2 bases from J, the junction kept 4 bases outside the gene matches. The germline gives CDR1 SNHLY, CDR2 FYNNEI. The CDR3 DNA reads TGTGCCAGCAGGCTACTAGCGGGGGACACAGATACGCAGTATTTT. This encodes CASRLLAGDTDTQYF.

The rearrangement links TRBV29-1 to TRBJ1-1; 12 nucleotides agree with TRBD1. V gave up 6 bases and J gave up 5 bases; unmatched junction bases: 10. The CDR3 loop spans 15 amino acids. Germline V gene sequence: CDR1 SQVTM, CDR2 ANQGSEA. The CDR3 DNA reads TGCAGCGTGACCGGGACAGGGGGCTCGGATACTGAAGCTTTCTTT. Its translation is CSVTGTGGSDTEAFF.

This chain connects TRBV28 to TRBJ1-6, with 12 positions matching TRBD1. Trimming took 7 bases from V and 10 from J; bases not matched to a gene: 14. The CDR3 is made up of 17 amino acids. The germline gives CDR1 MDHEN, CDR2 SYDVKM. CDR3 sequence: CASNSPGQGALGSPLHF. DNA for the CDR3: TGTGCCAGCAATTCGCCGGGACAGGGGGCCTTGGGCTCACCCCTCCACTTT.

The genes are TRBV5-1 and TRBJ2-1; 7 nucleotides line up with TRBD1. This CDR3 contains 15 residues. Per germline, CDR1 SGHRS and CDR2 YFSETQ. V lost 1 base to trimming and J lost 7 bases; unmatched junction nucleotides: 8. CDR3 amino acids: CASSLTGAVGNEQFF. CDR3 DNA sequence: TGCGCCAGCAGCTTGACAGGGGCCGTGGGGAATGAGCAGTTCTTC.

In this sample, this clone turned up once. The chain combines TRBV19 with TRBJ2-3; TRBD1 is a possible D gene (6 bases). V lost 5 bases and J lost 0, with 12 bases in between. Germline CDR1 is LNHDA and CDR2 is SQIVND (reference sequence). The CDR3 is made up of 15 amino acids. CDR3 in DNA: TGTGCCAGTAGTGAGGACAGTTCTAGCACAGATACGCAGTATTTT. It encodes CASSEDSSSTDTQYF.

The J gene is TRBJ2-1, the V gene TRBV7-9; tentatively, D is TRBD1 or TRBD2 (5 bases each). With 2 bases removed from V and 6 bases from J, the gap between germline ends came to 8 bases. CDR3 length: 13 amino acids. Looked up from germline, CDR1 is SEHNR and CDR2 is FQNEAQ (reference sequence). CDR3 in DNA: TGTGCCAGCAGCTTACCGGGGACCAATGAGCAGTTCTTC. Encoded protein: CASSLPGTNEQFF.

The chain uses TRBV7-9 and TRBJ1-5; possible D gene TRBD1, 5 bases. CDR1 and CDR2 (germline): SEHNR, FQNEAQ (reference sequence). The V and J ends lost 3 bases and 7 bases respectively, with 10 bases between them. The CDR3 spans 13 residues. The DNA of the CDR3 is TGTGCCAGCAGCTTCGGAGGGGTACAGCCCCAGCATTTT. Its protein product is CASSFGGVQPQHF.

The chain joins TRBV19 to TRBJ1-5, with unresolved D. The ends were cut back, 2 bases at V and 0 bases at J, with 11 bases in the middle. In germline, CDR1 is LNHDA, CDR2 SQIVND (reference sequence). The CDR3 runs 16 residues. CDR3: CASSISRDYSNQPQHF. Here the CDR3 DNA reads TGTGCCAGTAGTATATCGAGGGATTATAGCAATCAGCCCCAGCATTTT. Full variable domain (missing parts from reference TRBV19 and TRBJ1-5): DGGITQSPKYLFRKEGQNVTLSCEQNLNHDAMYWYRQDPGQGLRLIYYSQIVNDFQKGDIAEGYSVSREKKESFPLTVTSAQKNPTAFYLCASSISRDYSNQPQHFGDGTRLSIL.

The rearrangement links TRBV5-8 to TRBJ2-1, with 14 bases identical to TRBD2. The CDR3 sequence is 15 residues long. V lost 3 bases to trimming and J lost 10 bases; unmatched junction nucleotides: 6. Per the germline V gene, CDR1 is SGHTS and CDR2 is YDEGEE. The CDR3 sequence: CASSSGLAGEREQFF. CDR3 DNA: TGTGCCAGCAGCTCGGGACTAGCGGGAGAGCGCGAGCAGTTCTTC.

The rearrangement joins TRBV7-9 to TRBJ2-7; the D gene could be TRBD1 or TRBD2 (5 bases each). Between the trimmed V and J ends, which lost 7 bases and 2 bases, there was a span of 12 bases. Germline V gene sequence: CDR1 SEHNR, CDR2 FQNEAQ (reference sequence). This CDR3 region has 13 residues. The CDR3 protein is CASNRDGTYEQYF. The CDR3 DNA is TGTGCCAGCAACCGGGACGGGACCTACGAGCAGTACTTC.

The chain carries TRBV6-1 and TRBJ1-3; no reliable D call. Germline CDR1 and CDR2: MNHNS and SASEGT. This CDR3 comprises 16 residues. V lost 3 bases, J lost 4 bases, and 16 bases lay in between. CDR3 coding DNA: TGTGCCAGCAGTGATGGAAAGAGGACCTTCGGAAACACCATATATTTT. It codes for CASSDGKRTFGNTIYF.

The rearrangement links TRBV19 to TRBJ2-5; TRBD2 matches at 9 bases. Trimming took 4 bases from V and 4 from J; bases not matched to a gene: 4. CDR1 and CDR2 (germline): LNHDA, SQIVND (reference sequence). The CDR3 loop spans 14 amino acids. CDR3 amino acids: CASSSGGARETQYF. The CDR3 DNA is TGTGCCAGTAGTAGCGGGGGGGCTAGAGAGACCCAGTACTTC.

V gene TRBV19 combines with J gene TRBJ2-7; 11 nucleotides agree with TRBD1. This CDR3 has 14 residues. CDR1 is LNHDA and CDR2 is SQIVND in the germline V gene (reference sequence). Germline trimming cut 9 bases from V and 7 bases from J; bases unmatched to any gene: 11. In nucleotides, the CDR3 is TGTGCCAGCCAACACGGACAGGGGGCGGGTGAGCAGTACTTC. Translated, it gives CASQHGQGAGEQYF.

The rearrangement links TRBV28 to TRBJ1-1; D unclear. Germline CDR1 MDHEN, CDR2 SYDVKM. This CDR3 is 14 amino acids long. The ends were cut back, 3 bases at V and 1 base at J, with 9 bases in the middle. CDR3 nucleotide sequence: TGTGCCAGCAGTTTTGCCGTTCGGAACACTGAAGCTTTCTTT. This codes for CASSFAVRNTEAFF.

CDR3 DNA sequence: TGTGCCAGCAGCTTCAGGGGGGGAACTGAAGCTTTCTTT. This sequence encodes CASSFRGGTEAFF. The chain couples TRBV7-9 to TRBJ1-1, with TRBD1 matching 7 bases. The length of the CDR3 is 13 residues. The V gene's germline CDR1 is SEHNR and CDR2 FQNEAQ (reference sequence). J gave up 5 bases and V 3 bases, and 3 bases lay outside the gene matches.

J is TRBJ2-3 and V is TRBV4-2, with 7 bases that match TRBD1. Per the germline V gene, CDR1 is LGHNA and CDR2 is YNFKEQ. V lost 4 bases to trimming and J lost 1 base; unmatched junction nucleotides: 5. This CDR3 has 15 amino acids. Written as DNA, the CDR3 is TGTGCCAGCAGCCGCTACAGGGGCGGCACAGATACGCAGTATTTT. It specifies CASSRYRGGTDTQYF.

This chain uses TRBV11-2 with TRBJ2-2; D is undetermined. The germline gives CDR1 SGHAT, CDR2 FQNNGV. Trimming pared 1 base from V and 4 bases from J, leaving 1 base between. This CDR3 is 12 amino acids long. CDR3 loop: CASSLGTGELFF. CDR3 DNA: TGTGCCAGCAGCTTAGGCACCGGGGAGCTGTTTTTT.

Written as DNA, the CDR3 is TGCACCAGGAGGGACGGCCGTCTGGAGCAGTACTTC. Protein sequence: CTRRDGRLEQYF. This chain connects TRBV1 to TRBJ2-7. TRBV1 is designated a pseudogene. CDR3 size: 12 residues.

V gene TRBV9 combines with J gene TRBJ2-1; 13 nucleotides match TRBD2. The CDR3 loop spans 16 amino acids. V trimming: 3 bases; J trimming: 4 bases; junction bases outside the gene matches: 4. Germline values: CDR1 SGDLS, CDR2 YYNGEE. CDR3 residues: CASSGGTSGTYNEQFF. The CDR3 coding sequence is TGTGCCAGCAGCGGGGGGACTAGCGGGACGTACAATGAGCAGTTCTTC.

V gene TRBV5-6 combines with J gene TRBJ2-6, with 9 nucleotides matching TRBD1. CDR1 SGHDT and CDR2 YYEEEE come from the germline V gene. Trimming took 0 bases from V and 0 from J; bases not matched to a gene: 4. This CDR3 has 18 residues. The CDR3 DNA is TGTGCCAGCAGCTTGGCCGGGACAGGGCTCTCTGGGGCCAACGTCCTGACTTTC. Its translation is CASSLAGTGLSGANVLTF. Combining the CDR3 with reference TRBV5-6 and TRBJ2-6 gives the whole variable domain DAGVTQSPTHLIKTRGQQVTLRCSPKSGHDTVSWYQQALGQGPQFIFQYYEEEERQRGNFPDRFSGHQFPNYSSELNVNALLLGDSALYLCASSLAGTGLSGANVLTFGAGSRLTVL.

This chain uses TRBV10-3 with TRBJ2-7; 10 bases map to TRBD2. Germline V gene data show CDR1 as ENHRY and CDR2 as SYGVKD. V dropped 1 base and J dropped 0; count of bases not matched to a gene: 9. The CDR3 sequence is 18 residues long. This CDR3 is CAISEFGLAGVNSYEQYF. The CDR3 bases are TGTGCCATCAGTGAGTTTGGGCTAGCGGGGGTCAACTCCTACGAGCAGTACTTC.

The CDR3 DNA reads TGTGCCAGCAACCGGGGGCAGGATCAGCCCCAGCATTTT. This codes for CASNRGQDQPQHF. This chain uses TRBV6-1 with TRBJ1-5; weak D call: TRBD1 (6 bases). Trimming left V 7 bases short and J 5 bases short, with 12 bases between. This CDR3 has 13 residues. Per the germline V gene, CDR1 is MNHNS and CDR2 is SASEGT.

The chain uses TRBV27 and TRBJ2-1; 13 positions match TRBD2. The length of the CDR3 is 17 residues. The J segment lost 6 bases and the V segment lost 6 bases, leaving 11 bases of the junction unmatched. Germline assignment: CDR1 MNHEY and CDR2 SMNVEV (reference sequence). CDR3 sequence (DNA): TGTGCCAGCAGCACCACTAGCGGGAGGGCCGGTAGCAATGAGCAGTTCTTC. It specifies CASSTTSGRAGSNEQFF.

The genes are TRBV6-1 and TRBJ1-1; no clear D. Per the germline V gene, CDR1 is MNHNS and CDR2 is SASEGT. CDR3 length equals 14 residues. V lost 8 bases to trimming and J lost 1 base, with 14 bases between them. Written as DNA, the CDR3 is TGTGCCAGCGATTCGGGCGGCGCGAACACTGAAGCTTTCTTT. Encoded protein: CASDSGGANTEAFF.

This rearrangement joins TRBV27 to TRBJ2-1; unclear D gene. Germline lookup yields CDR1 MNHEY and CDR2 SMNVEV (reference sequence). With 3 bases removed from V and 6 bases from J, the gap between germline ends came to 12 bases. This CDR3 spans 14 amino acids. The CDR3 DNA reads as TGTGCCAGCAGTTTGGCAGGTCCCGGCAATGAGCAGTTCTTC. It translates to CASSLAGPGNEQFF.